Only a few counts were recorded for the clone carrying this T cell receptor (beta chain). Its antigen is still unknown. The source of the sample is a study of CD8 T cells in ankylosing spondylitis. Study findings and constraints: There was reportedly significant enrichment of clones that were disease-linked in matched ankylosing spondylitis synovial fluid. The disease-linked clones had a CD8+ phenotype and low blood frequencies.

Generation of TCR beta libraries employed quantitative 5'-RACE incorporating molecular barcodes. MiXCR was run by TCRdb on the 5' RACE reads, yielding one entry per CDR3 protein. The profile shows about 250,000 distinct CDR3 sequences, roughly 32% of them singletons. The clonotype originates from a male donor with ankylosing spondylitis or in good health (not recorded which). The specimen was blood, either unsorted or a sorted T cell fraction (not recorded which).

The CDR3 sequence is CASSPNRNQPQHF. The CDR3 DNA is TGTGCCAGCAGCCCAAACAGGAATCAGCCCCAGCATTTT. This chain uses TRBV7-8 with TRBJ1-5; D is perhaps TRBD1 (5 bases). V was shortened by 5 bases and J by 4 bases, with 9 bases between the two germline ends. This CDR3 has 13 residues. CDR1 and CDR2 (germline): SGHVS, FQNEAQ.